This T cell receptor (delta chain) appears in the sequencing data of a study of γδ T cells in repeated Plasmodium falciparum infection. General study points: Waves of new clonotype selection appeared after repeated controlled infections in Vdelta2-negative, largely Vdelta1+, gammadelta T cells. Vgamma9/Vdelta2+ repertoires stayed stably polyclonal over time and infection. Vdelta2-negative gammadelta repertoires appeared less diverse and less shared in Malian than Australian children.

This clone was recorded at least ten times. Antigen unknown. TCRdb reapplied CATT to the multiplex PCR reads. Found here are 80,000 to 95,000 delta-chain clones, about 1.5% of them singletons; the top ten hold around 8.3%. Per germline, CDR1 TSWWSYY and CDR2 QGS. V trimming: 4 bases; J trimming: 3 bases; junction bases outside the gene matches: 10. The CDR3 covers 16 residues. Vgamma9/Vdelta2+ and Vdelta2-negative gammadelta T cells were flow-sorted from PBMC for bulk sequencing. This receptor was identified in a pool of human donors (malaria-infected and uninfected, not separated). The rearrangement uses TRDV1 and TRDJ1, with 8 bases lining up with TRDD3. The sequencing input was gamma-delta T cells from blood. The CDR3 nucleotides are TGTGCTCTTGGGGCGCCCCCGTGGGATACGTCCGATAAACTCATCTTT. Translating it yields CALGAPPWDTSDKLIF.